The rows below give T cell receptor beta chains drawn from one sample of a study of T cells in Graves' hyperthyroidism and ophthalmopathy. TCRdb analysed the multiplex PCR reads with MiXCR anew, one entry per CDR3 protein. This table has 300,000 to 450,000 distinct CDR3 sequences, about 14% appearing once. Sequenced: blood. The receptors were gathered from an older woman with Graves' hyperthyroidism. Both conserved end residues are part of each CDR3. A D gene is named only where the DNA matches it firmly. The size of a clone is reported for some rows only, either as once, few or many, or as a class for expanded clones.

few	TRBV30	.	TRBJ1-5	CAWSGPQGNQPQHF	TGTGCCTGGAGCGGGCCCCAAGGCAATCAGCCCCAGCATTTT
many	TRBV11-2	TRBD2	TRBJ2-7	CASSPGTSGSEQYF	TGTGCCAGCAGCCCCGGGACTAGCGGATCCGAGCAGTACTTC
few	TRBV20-1	TRBD1	TRBJ2-3	CSAPTRGQGPTDTQYF	TGCAGTGCTCCCACCCGGGGACAGGGGCCCACAGATACGCAGTATTTT
few	TRBV5-4	.	TRBJ2-3	CASSPGRSTQYF	TGTGCCAGCAGCCCCGGGAGAAGCACGCAGTATTTT
few	TRBV4-2	TRBD2	TRBJ2-3	CASSQGTSGYTDTQYF	TGTGCCAGCAGCCAAGGGACTAGCGGGTACACAGATACGCAGTATTTT
.	TRBV3-1	.	TRBJ2-3	CASSAQTMVPDTQYF	TGTGCCAGCAGTGCTCAGACTATGGTGCCGGATACGCAGTATTTT
.	TRBV2	.	TRBJ1-1	CASRRQLGMSDTEAFF	TGTGCCAGCAGAAGACAGCTTGGGATGTCGGACACTGAAGCTTTCTTT
many	TRBV6-1	TRBD2	TRBJ2-7	CASSEVAGGPGEQYF	TGTGCCAGCAGTGAAGTAGCGGGAGGGCCGGGTGAGCAGTACTTC
.	TRBV6-5	TRBD2	TRBJ2-3	CASSLGSGGWDTQYF	TGTGCCAGCAGTTTGGGGTCCGGGGGGTGGGATACGCAGTATTTT
many	TRBV2	.	TRBJ2-5	CASSGGVVETQYF	TGTGCCAGCTCCGGTGGGGTTGTGGAGACCCAGTACTTC
many	TRBV6-5	.	TRBJ2-5	CASSYLGGQETQYF	TGTGCCAGCAGTTACTTAGGGGGGCAAGAGACCCAGTACTTC
many	TRBV19	TRBD1	TRBJ1-2	CASSMAGQGSNYGYTF	TGTGCCAGTAGTATGGCTGGACAGGGCTCAAACTATGGCTACACCTTC
.	TRBV20-1	.	TRBJ2-1	CSARAGARVNEQFF	TGCAGTGCTAGAGCTGGGGCCAGGGTCAATGAGCAGTTCTTC
many	TRBV5-1	.	TRBJ1-1	CASSLGQGRWNTEAFF	TGCGCCAGCAGCTTGGGCCAGGGCCGTTGGAACACTGAAGCTTTCTTT
many	TRBV5-1	.	TRBJ2-1	CASSQRQGGYNEQFF	TGCGCCAGCAGCCAGCGACAGGGAGGTTACAATGAGCAGTTCTTC
.	TRBV6-2/TRBV6-3	.	TRBJ2-3	CATKAAGTDTQYF	TGTGCCACCAAGGCGGCGGGCACAGATACGCAGTATTTT
many	TRBV2	TRBD1	TRBJ1-5	CASRVQGAGNQPQHF	TGTGCCAGCAGGGTACAGGGGGCTGGCAATCAGCCCCAGCATTTT
.	TRBV5-1	TRBD2	TRBJ2-1	CASSLTSGRHEQFF	TGCGCCAGCAGCTTGACTAGCGGGAGACATGAGCAGTTCTTC
many	TRBV11-2	.	TRBJ2-5	CASSNIRTQYF	TGTGCCAGCAGCAATATCAGGACCCAGTACTTC
many	TRBV6-1	TRBD1	TRBJ1-1	CASSDRGRTEAFF	TGTGCCAGCAGTGACAGGGGGCGGACTGAAGCTTTCTTT
few	TRBV7-9	TRBD2	TRBJ2-1	CASSFWGGAGPRGNEQFF	TGTGCCAGCAGCTTCTGGGGAGGGGCGGGCCCGCGGGGGAATGAGCAGTTCTTC
few	TRBV6-5	.	TRBJ1-5	CASSYGQKINQPQHF	TGTGCCAGCAGTTACGGGCAGAAAATCAATCAGCCCCAGCATTTT
once	TRBV9	TRBD2	TRBJ2-2	CASRSGRANTGELFF	TGTGCCAGCAGAAGCGGGAGGGCGAACACCGGGGAGCTGTTTTTT
many	TRBV2	.	TRBJ2-4	CASSERGSRGIQYF	TGTGCCAGCAGTGAAAGGGGTAGTCGGGGGATTCAGTACTTC
.	TRBV27	.	TRBJ1-5	CASRYLIQPQHF	TGTGCCAGCAGATACCTCATACAGCCCCAGCATTTT
many	TRBV28	TRBD1	TRBJ2-7	CASSHLPGTDPYEQYF	TGTGCCAGCAGTCATTTACCCGGGACAGACCCCTACGAGCAGTACTTC
few	TRBV18	TRBD2	TRBJ2-1	CASSAIAGGTSYNEQFF	TGTGCCAGCTCAGCAATAGCGGGAGGCACCTCCTACAATGAGCAGTTCTTC
few	TRBV29-1	TRBD1	TRBJ2-7	CSVFKRWGQIYEQYF	TGCAGCGTTTTCAAGCGTTGGGGACAGATCTACGAGCAGTACTTC
many	TRBV27	TRBD1	TRBJ1-1	CASSLQSGGVTEAFF	TGTGCCAGCAGTTTACAATCAGGGGGCGTCACTGAAGCTTTCTTT
many	TRBV19	.	TRBJ1-1	CASTRTGGTEAFF	TGTGCCAGTACCCGGACCGGGGGCACTGAAGCTTTCTTT
many	TRBV6-2/TRBV6-3	.	TRBJ2-1	CASGNMGEQFF	TGTGCCAGCGGTAACATGGGTGAGCAGTTCTTC
many	TRBV20-1	.	TRBJ2-1	CSAAPQGGINNEQFF	TGCAGTGCCGCACCTCAGGGGGGAATTAACAATGAGCAGTTCTTC
many	TRBV27	.	TRBJ2-1	CASSLLPNNEQFF	TGTGCCAGCAGTTTATTACCGAACAATGAGCAGTTCTTC
many	TRBV28	TRBD2	TRBJ2-3	CASSSLGTSGSNTQYF	TGTGCCAGCAGTTCCCTCGGGACTAGCGGGAGTAATACGCAGTATTTT
many	TRBV11-2	.	TRBJ2-5	CASSLGPRGTETQYF	TGTGCCAGCAGCTTAGGACCACGGGGAACGGAGACCCAGTACTTC
many	TRBV28	TRBD1	TRBJ1-3	CASSLDRAGNTIYF	TGTGCCAGCAGTCTAGACAGGGCTGGAAACACCATATATTTT
many	TRBV2	.	TRBJ2-3	CASRFLVGTDTQYF	TGTGCCAGCAGGTTTCTAGTAGGCACAGATACGCAGTATTTT
many	TRBV18	.	TRBJ2-1	CASSPSVYNEQFF	TGTGCCAGCTCACCGAGCGTTTACAATGAGCAGTTCTTC
.	TRBV11-2	TRBD1	TRBJ1-6	CASRARTGGSSYNSPLHF	TGTGCCAGCAGGGCTCGGACAGGGGGAAGTTCCTATAATTCACCCCTCCACTTT
many	TRBV10-1	TRBD2	TRBJ2-3	CASSASGNTQYF	TGCGCCAGCAGTGCTAGCGGGAATACGCAGTATTTT
many	TRBV7-3	TRBD1	TRBJ2-3	CASSKQGARSTDTQYF	TGTGCCAGCAGCAAACAGGGGGCCCGAAGCACAGATACGCAGTATTTT
.	TRBV20-1	.	TRBJ2-7	CSASFRNSYEQYF	TGCAGTGCTAGTTTCAGAAACTCCTACGAGCAGTACTTC
few	TRBV20-1	.	TRBJ2-5	CSARDGGGGETQYF	TGCAGTGCTAGAGATGGAGGAGGGGGAGAGACCCAGTACTTC
many	TRBV11-3	.	TRBJ2-1	CASSGGRPEYNEQFF	TGTGCCAGCAGCGGGGGGCGGCCAGAATACAATGAGCAGTTCTTC
.	TRBV12-3/TRBV12-4	TRBD2	TRBJ2-1	CASSPPGTSGSHSYNEQFF	TGTGCCAGCAGTCCACCCGGGACTAGCGGGAGTCACTCCTACAATGAGCAGTTCTTC
many	TRBV28	.	TRBJ1-5	CASSFVGGNQPQHF	TGTGCCAGCAGTTTTGTAGGGGGCAATCAGCCCCAGCATTTT
many	TRBV18	.	TRBJ2-2	CASSPQGLTNTGELFF	TGTGCCAGCTCACCACAGGGACTGACAAACACCGGGGAGCTGTTTTTT
.	TRBV9	.	TRBJ2-3	CASSVVGVSTDTQYF	TGTGCCAGCAGCGTAGTTGGGGTGAGCACAGATACGCAGTATTTT
many	TRBV30	.	TRBJ1-6	CAWGWRTPLHF	TGTGCCTGGGGTTGGCGGACACCCCTCCACTTT
many	TRBV5-1	.	TRBJ1-1	CASSLQGASTEAFF	TGCGCCAGCAGCTTGCAAGGGGCTAGCACTGAAGCTTTCTTT
many	TRBV11-2	TRBD1	TRBJ2-1	CASLTGQGGDEQFF	TGTGCCAGCTTGACGGGACAGGGAGGGGATGAGCAGTTCTTC
many	TRBV9	.	TRBJ1-2	CASSVTGNYGYTF	TGTGCCAGCAGCGTAACGGGAAACTATGGCTACACCTTC
many	TRBV6-1	TRBD1	TRBJ2-4	CASSQTRQGWAKNIQYF	TGTGCCAGCAGTCAAACCCGACAGGGGTGGGCCAAAAACATTCAGTACTTC
.	TRBV30	TRBD2	TRBJ2-1	CAWRPAGGRLNEQFF	TGTGCCTGGAGGCCAGCGGGAGGCAGGCTCAATGAGCAGTTCTTC
many	TRBV11-2	.	TRBJ2-2	CASSFSVF	TGTGCCAGCAGCTTTTCTGTTTTT